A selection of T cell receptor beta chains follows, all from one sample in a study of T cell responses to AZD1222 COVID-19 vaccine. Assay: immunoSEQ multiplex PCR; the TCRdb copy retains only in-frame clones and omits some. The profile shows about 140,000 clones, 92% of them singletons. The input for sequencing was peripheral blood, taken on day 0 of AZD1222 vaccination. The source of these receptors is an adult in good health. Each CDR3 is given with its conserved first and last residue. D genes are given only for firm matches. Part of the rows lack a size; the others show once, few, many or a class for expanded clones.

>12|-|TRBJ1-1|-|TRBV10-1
CASSEGNTEAFF
TGCGCCAGCAGCGAAGGGAACACTGAAGCTTTCTTT
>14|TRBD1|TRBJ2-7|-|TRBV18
CASSSRDRGNEQYF
TGTGCCAGCTCAAGCCGGGACAGGGGGAACGAGCAGTACTTC
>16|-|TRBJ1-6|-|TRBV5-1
CASSLELRNYNSPLHF
TGCGCCAGCAGCTTGGAACTTCGAAATTATAATTCACCCCTCCACTTT
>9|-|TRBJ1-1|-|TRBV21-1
CASSDLAFF
TGTGCCAGCAGCGACCTGGCTTTCTTT
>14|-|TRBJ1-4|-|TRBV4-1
CASAPTGSREKLFF
TGCGCCAGCGCCCCTACAGGGTCACGCGAAAAACTGTTTTTT
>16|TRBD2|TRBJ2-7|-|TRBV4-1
CASSRGLAGGSYEQYF
TGCGCCAGCAGCCGAGGACTAGCGGGAGGGTCCTACGAGCAGTACTTC
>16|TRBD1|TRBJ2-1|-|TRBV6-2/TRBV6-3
CASSYSGQGRYNEQFF
TGTGCCAGCAGTTACTCGGGACAGGGCCGCTACAATGAGCAGTTCTTC
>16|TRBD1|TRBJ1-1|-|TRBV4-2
CASSQRPGQKNTEAFF
TGTGCCAGCAGCCAACGGCCGGGACAGAAGAACACTGAAGCTTTCTTT
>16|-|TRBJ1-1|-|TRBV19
CASSMYGLGMNTEAFF
TGTGCCAGTAGTATGTATGGGCTTGGTATGAACACTGAAGCTTTCTTT
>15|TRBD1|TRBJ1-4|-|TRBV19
CASSSQGATNEKLFF
TGTGCCAGTAGTTCCCAGGGGGCGACTAATGAAAAACTGTTTTTT
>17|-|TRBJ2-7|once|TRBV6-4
CASSDWSRLGLTYEQYF
TGTGCCAGCAGTGACTGGTCTCGACTAGGGCTAACCTACGAGCAGTACTTC
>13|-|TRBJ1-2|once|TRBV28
CASSLVSSYGYTF
TGTGCCAGCAGTTTGGTCAGTTCTTATGGCTACACCTTC
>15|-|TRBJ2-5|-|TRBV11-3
CASSYSVGSGETQYF
TGTGCCAGCAGCTACTCCGTGGGTTCGGGAGAGACCCAGTACTTC
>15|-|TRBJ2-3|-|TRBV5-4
CASSLDPASTDTQYF
TGTGCCAGCAGCTTGGATCCAGCGAGCACAGATACGCAGTATTTT
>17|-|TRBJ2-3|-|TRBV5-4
CASSRPEVGFSTDTQYF
TGTGCCAGCAGCCGTCCCGAAGTGGGTTTTAGCACAGATACGCAGTATTTT
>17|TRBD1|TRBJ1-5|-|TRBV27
CASSLLGGTGVSQPQHF
TGTGCCAGCAGTTTATTGGGCGGGACAGGGGTTTCTCAGCCCCAGCATTTT
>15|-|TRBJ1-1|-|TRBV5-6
CASVNSGALNTEAFF
TGTGCCAGCGTGAACTCCGGGGCTCTGAACACTGAAGCTTTCTTT
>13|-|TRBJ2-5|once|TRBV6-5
CASSRGGLETQYF
TGTGCCAGCAGCCGAGGGGGTCTGGAGACCCAGTACTTC
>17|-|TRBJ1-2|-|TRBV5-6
CASSLGGRRHLNYGYTF
TGTGCCAGCAGCTTGGGGGGTCGTCGACACCTTAACTATGGCTACACCTTC
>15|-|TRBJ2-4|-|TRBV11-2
CASSSEVDGKNIQYF
TGTGCCAGCAGCTCTGAGGTCGACGGGAAAAACATTCAGTACTTC
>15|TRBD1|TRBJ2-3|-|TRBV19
CASSPSGQRTDTQYF
TGTGCCAGTAGTCCCTCGGGACAGAGAACAGATACGCAGTATTTT
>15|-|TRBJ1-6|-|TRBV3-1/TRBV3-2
CASSLGDTYNSPLHF
TGTGCCAGCAGCCTGGGGGACACCTATAATTCACCCCTCCACTTT
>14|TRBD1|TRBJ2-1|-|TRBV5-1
CASSRTGDRNEQFF
TGCGCCAGCAGCCGCACAGGGGATCGGAATGAGCAGTTCTTC
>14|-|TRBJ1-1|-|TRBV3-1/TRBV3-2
CASSQDGNRPEAFF
TGTGCCAGCAGCCAAGATGGGAACAGGCCCGAAGCTTTCTTT
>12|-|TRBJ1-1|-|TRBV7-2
CASSHLRTEAFF
TGTGCCAGCAGCCACCTCCGGACTGAAGCTTTCTTT
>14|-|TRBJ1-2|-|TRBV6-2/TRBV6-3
CASSYYGGQHGYTF
TGTGCCAGCAGTTACTACGGGGGGCAGCATGGCTACACCTTC